This T cell receptor beta chain was sequenced in a study of control samples from healthy donors and cancer patients. Produced via immunoSEQ multiplex PCR; TCRdb's table is partial and in-frame only. Among tens of thousands of clones listed, 91% were seen once. This CDR3 is built from 14 residues. Germline CDR1 reads GTSNPN; CDR2 reads SVGIG (reference sequence). V dropped 0 bases and J dropped 1 base, with 9 bases sitting between them. V and J are TRBV30 and TRBJ1-1; D gene unclear. This TCR derives from a man aged 25 to 40 in good health. The sample comprised blood. The CDR3 region is CAWSVVPRNTEAFF. CDR3 nucleotide sequence: TGTGCCTGGAGTGTAGTCCCGAGGAACACTGAAGCTTTCTTT.